These 21 T cell receptor beta chains share one sample of origin, sequenced in a study of glioma-infiltrating T cells after dendritic cell vaccination. The method was immunoSEQ multiplex PCR; TCRdb's version includes in-frame clones alone and lacks a portion of them. This sample has around 72,000 clones, with 80% to 85% found just once. The material was blood, obtained before dendritic cell vaccination. These receptors all come from a human donor with glioblastoma.

Details on this clone: Other DNA sequences within the sample encode an identical CDR3. The chain couples TRBV30 to TRBJ2-7, with unresolved D. The V end lost 0 bases, the J end lost 0 bases, and 3 bases lay between the germline ends. The CDR3 is 12 amino acids. In germline, CDR1 is GTSNPN, CDR2 SVGIG (reference sequence). The chain's CDR3 is CAWSVGSYEQYF. The CDR3 DNA follows: TGTGCCTGGAGTGTCGGCTCCTACGAGCAGTACTTC.

This clone was recorded a few times. The CDR3 sequence: CSVTYGTGGTEAFF. CDR3 in DNA: TGCAGCGTCACGTACGGGACAGGGGGGACTGAAGCTTTCTTT. The chain links TRBV29-1 to TRBJ1-1; 11 bases agree with TRBD1. The V and J ends lost 6 bases and 5 bases, in that order; junction bases with no gene match: 8. The germline V gene encodes CDR1 SQVTM and CDR2 ANQGSEA. The CDR3 is 14 amino acids.

The chain combines TRBV6-1 with TRBJ2-3; D gene uncertain. The CDR3 has 17 residues. Deletions cut 0 bases from V and 8 bases from J, with 21 bases between. CDR1 and CDR2 (germline): MNHNS, SASEGT. DNA for the CDR3: TGTGCCAGCAGTGAAGCGCTTGCCCCCGGAGTCCCGGGTACGCAGTATTTT. This codes for CASSEALAPGVPGTQYF.

The V call is TRBV11-1, the J call TRBJ2-1; 8 bases map to TRBD1. The CDR3 runs 13 residues. In germline, CDR1 is SGHAT, CDR2 FQDESV (reference sequence). The V and J ends lost 5 bases and 10 bases, in that order; junction bases with no gene match: 7. CDR3 bases: TGTGCCAGCAGCCCGGACAGGGCGAGGGAGCAGTTCTTC. It is translated as CASSPDRAREQFF.

The chain employs TRBV19 and TRBJ1-1; D may be TRBD1 (6 bases). This CDR3 region has 14 residues. V lost 7 bases and J 3 bases, leaving 15 bases between the germline ends. The germline CDR1 and CDR2 sequences are LNHDA and SQIVND (reference sequence). In nucleotides, the CDR3 is TGTGCCAGTACCGGGCCCAGGGGATACACTGAAGCTTTCTTT. Protein product: CASTGPRGYTEAFF. The entire variable domain, with the rest obtained from reference TRBV19 and TRBJ1-1, is as follows: DGGITQSPKYLFRKEGQNVTLSCEQNLNHDAMYWYRQDPGQGLRLIYYSQIVNDFQKGDIAEGYSVSREKKESFPLTVTSAQKNPTAFYLCASTGPRGYTEAFFGQGTRLTVV.

This clone has a single count. The chain recombines TRBV30 with TRBJ1-1; D is perhaps TRBD1 (6 bases). The CDR3 has 15 residues. V lost 0 bases and J 1 base, leaving 12 bases between the germline ends. CDR1 is GTSNPN, CDR2 SVGIG, per germline (reference sequence). CDR3 sequence: CAWSVVGTKNTEAFF. The CDR3 DNA reads TGTGCCTGGAGTGTTGTTGGGACAAAGAACACTGAAGCTTTCTTT. Filled out from reference TRBV30 and TRBJ1-1, the complete variable domain reads SQTIHQWPATLVQPVGSPLSLECTVEGTSNPNLYWYRQAAGRGLQLLFYSVGIGQISSEVPQNLSASRPQDRQFILSSKKLLLSDSGFYLCAWSVVGTKNTEAFFGQGTRLTVV.

This sequence joins TRBV7-3 and TRBJ2-7; D may be TRBD1 (6 bases). This CDR3 region has 13 residues. Germline assignment: CDR1 SGHTA and CDR2 FQGTGA. V was trimmed by 5 bases and J by 5 bases, leaving 13 bases between them. The CDR3 nucleotides are TGTGCCAGCAGCGCACATCAGGGGAACGAGCAGTACTTC. This codes for CASSAHQGNEQYF.

The chain has TRBV30 and TRBJ2-2; 10 bases align to TRBD1. The J segment lost 5 bases and the V segment lost 5 bases, leaving 2 bases of the junction unmatched. CDR1 GTSNPN and CDR2 SVGIG come from the germline V gene (reference sequence). The CDR3 has 13 amino acids. Here the CDR3 DNA reads TGTGCCTGGGGGACAGGGGTTACCGGGGAGCTGTTTTTT. Protein product: CAWGTGVTGELFF.

CDR3: CASSLGRSTDTQYF. The CDR3 DNA reads TGCGCCAGCAGCTTGGGGAGGAGCACAGATACGCAGTATTTT. The rearrangement links TRBV5-1 to TRBJ2-3, with a tentative D call TRBD2 (5 bases). Germline V gene lookup returns CDR1 SGHRS and CDR2 YFSETQ. The CDR3 runs 14 residues. The germline V and J ends were trimmed by 0 bases and 0 bases, with 5 bases remaining between them.

This chain joins TRBV7-9 and TRBJ2-7, with D maybe TRBD1 (5 bases). CDR3 size: 14 residues. Trimming pared 7 bases from V and 2 bases from J, leaving 15 bases between. CDR1 and CDR2 (germline): SEHNR, FQNEAQ (reference sequence). CDR3 DNA sequence: TGTGCCAGCACCCTCGCCGCAGGGCCCTACGAGCAGTACTTC. It is translated as CASTLAAGPYEQYF.

V usage is TRBV27 and J usage is TRBJ2-3; 7 bases are a match to TRBD1. CDR3 length: 14 residues. Germline trimming cut 8 bases from V and 6 bases from J; bases unmatched to any gene: 11. Germline lookup yields CDR1 MNHEY and CDR2 SMNVEV (reference sequence). In DNA form, the CDR3 reads TGTGCCAGCGCCCGGACAGGTTCAGGTGATACGCAGTATTTT. Its translation is CASARTGSGDTQYF.

This clone has a single count. V is TRBV7-3 and J is TRBJ2-1; D remains unclear. The CDR3 consists of 16 residues. CDR1 SGHTA and CDR2 FQGTGA come from the germline V gene. The germline V and J ends were trimmed by 2 bases and 0 bases, with 11 bases remaining between them. DNA for the CDR3: TGTGCCAGCAGCTTATCCCCCAGAAGCTCCTACAATGAGCAGTTCTTC. Its protein product is CASSLSPRSSYNEQFF.

This chain's CDR3 is CASSLLDREPPPDSPLHF. DNA of the CDR3: TGTGCCAGCAGCCTACTGGACAGGGAACCTCCCCCCGATTCACCCCTCCACTTT. This chain connects TRBV7-8 to TRBJ1-6; 8 bases match TRBD1. The CDR3 sequence is 18 residues long. CDR1 is SGHVS, CDR2 FQNEAQ, per germline. With V trimmed by 5 bases and J by 8 bases, 17 bases remained unmatched.

The rearrangement uses TRBV6-6 and TRBJ2-7; tentative D call: TRBD1 (5 bases). The CDR3 is 12 residues long. The V end was cut by 8 bases, the J end by 6 bases, with 14 bases between. CDR1 MNHNY and CDR2 SVGAGI come from the germline V gene (reference sequence). CDR3 loop: CASDDQGGEQYF. The DNA for the CDR3 is TGTGCCAGCGATGATCAGGGCGGCGAGCAGTACTTC.

The V call is TRBV7-3, the J call TRBJ2-3; 8 positions match TRBD2. This CDR3 has 14 amino acids. The germline CDR1 and CDR2 sequences are SGHTA and FQGTGA. With V trimmed by 5 bases and J by 2 bases, 3 bases remained unmatched. The DNA of the CDR3 is TGTGCCAGCAGCGGTAGCGGGGCCACAGATACGCAGTATTTT. This codes for CASSGSGATDTQYF.

The rearrangement links TRBV19 to TRBJ1-2, with D tentatively TRBD1 (5 bases). CDR3 length: 14 residues. V lost 5 bases and J 7 bases, leaving 17 bases between the germline ends. The germline V gene has CDR1 LNHDA and CDR2 SQIVND (reference sequence). The CDR3 loop is CASSPRPRQSGYTF. For the CDR3, the DNA is TGTGCCAGTAGTCCCCGGCCCCGACAGAGTGGCTACACCTTC.

The chain combines TRBV7-9 with TRBJ1-2; no firm D call. Between the trimmed V and J ends, which lost 0 bases and 2 bases, there was a span of 13 bases. Per the germline V gene, CDR1 is SEHNR and CDR2 is FQNEAQ (reference sequence). The CDR3 spans 16 residues. The CDR3 loop is CASSLANGDGNYGYTF. CDR3 DNA sequence: TGTGCCAGCAGCTTAGCGAACGGGGATGGAAACTATGGCTACACCTTC.

The CDR3 region is CASSQQEKSYGYTF. CDR3 nucleotides: TGTGCCAGCAGCCAACAGGAAAAGTCCTATGGCTACACCTTC. The rearrangement links TRBV7-9 to TRBJ1-2; D possibly corresponds to TRBD1 (5 bases). The ends were cut back, 5 bases at V and 4 bases at J, with 14 bases in the middle. The CDR3 has 14 amino acids. The germline V gene encodes CDR1 SEHNR and CDR2 FQNEAQ (reference sequence).

This chain connects TRBV2 to TRBJ1-1, with TRBD1 identical over 10 bases. There are 14 residues in the CDR3. Germline loops: CDR1 SNHLY, CDR2 FYNNEI. Trimming removed 4 bases from V and 3 bases from J; junction bases left unmatched: 2. The CDR3 sequence: CASSADRGDTEAFF. CDR3 DNA: TGTGCCAGCAGTGCGGACAGGGGGGACACTGAAGCTTTCTTT.

The chain employs TRBV30 and TRBJ1-1; 9 bases line up with TRBD1. The CDR3 extends over 14 amino acids. Germline-derived CDR1 and CDR2 are GTSNPN and SVGIG (reference sequence). V lost 1 base to trimming and J lost 1 base; unmatched junction nucleotides: 1. CDR3 region: CAWSGGQGNTEAFF. The CDR3 DNA sequence: TGTGCCTGGAGTGGGGGACAGGGGAACACTGAAGCTTTCTTT.

This chain joins TRBV9 and TRBJ2-6; TRBD1 matches 8 bases. The CDR3 spans 17 residues. Trimming took 4 bases from V and 1 from J; bases not matched to a gene: 7. Germline CDR1 is SGDLS and CDR2 is YYNGEE. CDR3 loop: CASSPHGQGSGANVLTF. CDR3 nucleotides: TGTGCCAGCAGCCCCCATGGACAGGGTTCTGGGGCCAACGTCCTGACTTTC.